This entry features one T cell receptor (beta chain) sequence. The antigen it recognizes is unknown. No base-level quality is on record; no much larger clone is a single base apart. The immunoSEQ Assay, a bias-controlled multiplex PCR, was used to amplify TCRbeta CDR3 regions from genomic DNA. The authors' analysis ran thus. Within the assay, amplification of reference gene primers was used to estimate how many nucleated cells each sample contained. Sequence reads were collapsed and filtered to measure the absolute abundance of every unique TCRbeta CDR3 rearrangement. For each sample, productive Simpson clonality was calculated as the square root of Simpson's diversity index over productive rearrangements. The clones in this table, taken by TCRdb from immuneACCESS, are in-frame only. Not every clone is retained; where verified, under half of the shortfall comes from an unresolved V gene, and the cause of the rest is unknown. V, J and clone size were drawn from that table, and D and trimming were deduced from the DNA. For this sample the table gives hundreds of thousands of clones, of which roughly 84% were detected only once. In total, the top ten clones hold more than 0.8% of the sample.

The sample belongs to a study of blood T cell repertoires in COVID-19 (dated by TCRdb to the early 2020s). About the study as a whole: The collaborator samples originated in the United States, Italy and Spain and spanned the acute and convalescent phases of COVID-19. The material from the prospective study consisted of cDNA or gDNA derived from T cells, B-cell-depleted T cells, or PBMCs. A de-identified subject ID, COVID-19 status, age in years and sex were almost always included in the sample metadata. The repertoires were released in a freely available public database intended as a resource for research on the immune response to SARS-CoV-2. Samples were obtained from the ongoing ImmuneRACE study (first 160 participants) and from 1,000 to 1,500 subjects provided by 6 global collaborators. HLA class I and class II types, where available, came from metadata supplied by the sample provider rather than from assay-based typing. Subjects who had been exposed to COVID-19, were actively infected with it, or had recovered from it provided the deeply sampled blood TCRbeta repertoires that made up the dataset. Points the paper makes about the study in general: The amount of clinical and demographic metadata varied by source and participant and was provided uncurated.

Its CDR3 holds 15 amino acids, cysteine through phenylalanine. The retained sequence is limited to the CDR3, 45 bases, with the frame set at the first base. CDR1 and CDR2, looked up from the germline V gene, are SGHVS and FNYEAQ. V is pruned by 5 bases and J by 5 bases, leaving 8 bases of the junction without a gene match. Participants in the prospective study were aged about 18 to 95 years, lived in some 24 United States geographic areas, and enrolled through a virtual design. To assign participants to cohorts, the prospective study relied on clinical history that participants themselves reported in a screening survey and a study questionnaire. Recovered participants in ImmuneRACE Cohort 3 were defined as having two consecutive negative NP/OP PCR tests, clearance from a healthcare professional, or resolution of symptoms. In the prospective study, mobile phlebotomists collected whole blood, serum and a nasopharyngeal or oropharyngeal swab from each participant. Over a roughly 2-month period, participants in the prospective study had the option of providing additional blood draws and questionnaires. Blood samples from the prospective study were shipped frozen or at room temperature prior to DNA extraction.

Sequenced: PBMCs or T cells enriched from blood (not recorded which). The clonotype was recovered from a young woman who had recovered from COVID-19. The chain uses TRBV7-6 and TRBJ2-1, with TRBD2 matching 8 junction bases. CDR3 reads: CASSPMRGANNEQFF. The DNA reads TGTGCCAGCAGCCCCATGCGGGGGGCTAACAATGAGCAGTTCTTC. The reference TRBV7-6 and TRBJ2-1 proteins fill in what lies around the CDR3, so the full variable domain reads GAGVSQSPRYKVTKRGQDVALRCDPISGHVSLYWYRQALGQGPEFLTYFNYEAQQDKSGLPNDRFSAERPEGSISTLTIQRTEQRDSAMYRCASSPMRGANNEQFFGPGTRLTVL.